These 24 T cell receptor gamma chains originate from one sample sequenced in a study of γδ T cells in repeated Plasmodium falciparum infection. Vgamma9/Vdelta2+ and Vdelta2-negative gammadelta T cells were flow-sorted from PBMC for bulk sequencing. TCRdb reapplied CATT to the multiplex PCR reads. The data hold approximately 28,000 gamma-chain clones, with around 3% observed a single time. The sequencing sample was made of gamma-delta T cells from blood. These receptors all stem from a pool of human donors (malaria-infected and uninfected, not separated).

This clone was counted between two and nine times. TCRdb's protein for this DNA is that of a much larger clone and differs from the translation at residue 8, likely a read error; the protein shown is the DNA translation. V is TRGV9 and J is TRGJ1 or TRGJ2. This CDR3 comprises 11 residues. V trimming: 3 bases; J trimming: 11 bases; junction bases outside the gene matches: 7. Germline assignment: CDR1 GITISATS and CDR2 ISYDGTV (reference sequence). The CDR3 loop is CALWEFLEKLF. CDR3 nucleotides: TGTGCCTTGTGGGAGTTTTTAGAGAAACTCTTT.

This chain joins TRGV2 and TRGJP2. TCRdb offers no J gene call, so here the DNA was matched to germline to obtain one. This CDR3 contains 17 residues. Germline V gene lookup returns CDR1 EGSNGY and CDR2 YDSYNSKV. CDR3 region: CAPGTPIGIGSDWIKTF. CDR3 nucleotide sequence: TGTGCACCTGGGACGCCCATCGGGATAGGTAGTGATTGGATCAAGACGTTT.

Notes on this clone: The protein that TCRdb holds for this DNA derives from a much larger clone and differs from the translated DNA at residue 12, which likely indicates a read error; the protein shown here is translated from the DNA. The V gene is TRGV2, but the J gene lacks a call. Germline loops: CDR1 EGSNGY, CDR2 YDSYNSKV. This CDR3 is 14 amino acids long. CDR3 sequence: CATWDGHPGWFRIF. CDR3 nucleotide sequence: TGTGCCACCTGGGACGGGCACCCTGGTTGGTTCAGGATATTT.

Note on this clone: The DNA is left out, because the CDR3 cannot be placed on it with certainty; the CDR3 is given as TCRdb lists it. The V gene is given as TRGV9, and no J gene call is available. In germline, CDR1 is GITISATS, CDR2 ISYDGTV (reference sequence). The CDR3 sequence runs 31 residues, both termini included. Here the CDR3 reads CALWEGYYYKKLFAVEQHLLSQVSIGRIQHF.

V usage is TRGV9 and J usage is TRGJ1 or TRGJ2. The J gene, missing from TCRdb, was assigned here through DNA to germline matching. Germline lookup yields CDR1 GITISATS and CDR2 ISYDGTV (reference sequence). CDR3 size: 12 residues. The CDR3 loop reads CACDELYYKKLF. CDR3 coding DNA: TGTGCTTGTGACGAACTATATTATAAGAAACTCTTT.

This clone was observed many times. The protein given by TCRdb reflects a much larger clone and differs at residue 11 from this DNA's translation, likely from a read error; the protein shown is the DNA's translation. CDR3 amino acids: CALWEVQDYYRKLF. CDR3 coding DNA: TGTGCCTTGTGGGAGGTGCAGGATTATTATAGGAAACTCTTT. The chain joins TRGV9 to TRGJ1 or TRGJ2. Germline assignment: CDR1 GITISATS and CDR2 ISYDGTV (reference sequence). The CDR3 runs to 14 residues.

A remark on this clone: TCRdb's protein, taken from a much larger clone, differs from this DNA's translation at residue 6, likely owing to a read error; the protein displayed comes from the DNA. The CDR3 DNA is TGTGCCTTGTGGGAACCCAAAGGAGGGTTGGGCAAAAAAATCAAGGTATTT. This encodes CALWEPKGGLGKKIKVF. The chain employs TRGV9 and TRGJP. As TCRdb names no J gene, one was assigned here on the basis of a DNA match to germline. The CDR3 extends over 17 amino acids. Germline-derived CDR1 and CDR2 are GITISATS and ISYDGTV (reference sequence). The ends lost 4 bases at V and 9 bases at J; junction bases unmatched: 12.

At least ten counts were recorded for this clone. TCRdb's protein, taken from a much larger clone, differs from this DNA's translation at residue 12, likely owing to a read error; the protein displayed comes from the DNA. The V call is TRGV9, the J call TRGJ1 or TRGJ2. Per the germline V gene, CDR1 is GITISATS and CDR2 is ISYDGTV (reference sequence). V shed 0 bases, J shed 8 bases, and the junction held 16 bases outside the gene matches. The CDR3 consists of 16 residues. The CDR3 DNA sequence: TGTGCCTTGTGGGAGGTGCACAATGGCGAAAATCATAAGAAACTCTTT. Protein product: CALWEVHNGENHKKLF.

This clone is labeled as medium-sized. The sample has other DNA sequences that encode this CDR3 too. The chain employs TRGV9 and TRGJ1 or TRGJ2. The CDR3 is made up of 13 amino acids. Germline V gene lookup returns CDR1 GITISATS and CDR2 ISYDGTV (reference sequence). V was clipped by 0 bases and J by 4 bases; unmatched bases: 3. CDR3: CALWEVGYYKKLF. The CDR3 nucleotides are TGTGCCTTGTGGGAGGTGGGATATTATAAGAAACTCTTT.

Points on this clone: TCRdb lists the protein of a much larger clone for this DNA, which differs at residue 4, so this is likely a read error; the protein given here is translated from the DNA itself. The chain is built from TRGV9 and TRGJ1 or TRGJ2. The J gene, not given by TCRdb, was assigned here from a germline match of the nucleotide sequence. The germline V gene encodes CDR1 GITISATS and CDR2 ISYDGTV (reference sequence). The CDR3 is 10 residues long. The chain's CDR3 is CALLEDKKLF. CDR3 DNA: TGTGCCTTGTTGGAGGATAAGAAACTCTTT.

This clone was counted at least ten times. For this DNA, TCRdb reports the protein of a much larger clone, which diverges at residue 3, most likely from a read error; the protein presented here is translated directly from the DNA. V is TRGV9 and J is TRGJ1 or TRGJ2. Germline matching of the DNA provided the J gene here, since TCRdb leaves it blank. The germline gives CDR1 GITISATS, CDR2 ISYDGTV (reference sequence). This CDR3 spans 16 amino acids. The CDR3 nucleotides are TGTGCCTCGTGGGAGGTGCACAATGGCGAAAATTATAAGAAACTCTTT. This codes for CASWEVHNGENYKKLF.

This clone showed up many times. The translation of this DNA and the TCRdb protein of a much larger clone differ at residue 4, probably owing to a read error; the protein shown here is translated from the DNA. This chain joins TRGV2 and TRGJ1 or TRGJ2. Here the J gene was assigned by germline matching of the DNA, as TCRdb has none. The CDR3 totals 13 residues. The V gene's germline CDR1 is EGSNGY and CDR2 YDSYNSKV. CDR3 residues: CATRDGPGYKKLF. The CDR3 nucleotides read TGTGCCACCCGGGACGGGCCGGGATATAAGAAACTCTTT.

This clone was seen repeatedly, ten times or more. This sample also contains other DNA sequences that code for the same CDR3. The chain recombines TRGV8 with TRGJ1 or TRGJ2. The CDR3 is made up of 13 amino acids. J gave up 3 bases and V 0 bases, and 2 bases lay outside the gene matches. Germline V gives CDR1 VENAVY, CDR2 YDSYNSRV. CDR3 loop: CATWDRGYYKKLF. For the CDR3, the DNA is TGTGCCACCTGGGATAGGGGTTATTATAAGAAACTCTTT.

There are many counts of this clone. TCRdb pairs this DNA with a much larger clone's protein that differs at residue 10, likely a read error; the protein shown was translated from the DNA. The CDR3 reads CATWDGPGSGWIKTF. The CDR3 DNA reads as TGTGCCACCTGGGACGGGCCGGGTAGTGGTTGGATCAAGACGTTT. V usage is TRGV2 and J usage is TRGJP2. Here the J gene came from matching the DNA to germline, since TCRdb omits it. CDR3 length: 15 residues. The germline V gene has CDR1 EGSNGY and CDR2 YDSYNSKV.

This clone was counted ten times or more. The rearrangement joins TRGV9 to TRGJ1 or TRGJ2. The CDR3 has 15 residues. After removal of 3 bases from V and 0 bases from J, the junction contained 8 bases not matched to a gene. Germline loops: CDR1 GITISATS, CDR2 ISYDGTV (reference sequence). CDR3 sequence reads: CALWEQNQNYYKKLF. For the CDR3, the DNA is TGTGCCTTGTGGGAGCAAAACCAGAATTATTATAAGAAACTCTTT.

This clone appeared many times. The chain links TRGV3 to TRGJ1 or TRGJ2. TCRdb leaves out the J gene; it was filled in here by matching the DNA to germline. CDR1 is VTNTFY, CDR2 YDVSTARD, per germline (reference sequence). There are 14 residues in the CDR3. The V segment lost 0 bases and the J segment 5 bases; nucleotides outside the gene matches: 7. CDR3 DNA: TGTGCCACCTGGGACAGGCCGGCGGATTATAAGAAACTCTTT. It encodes CATWDRPADYKKLF.

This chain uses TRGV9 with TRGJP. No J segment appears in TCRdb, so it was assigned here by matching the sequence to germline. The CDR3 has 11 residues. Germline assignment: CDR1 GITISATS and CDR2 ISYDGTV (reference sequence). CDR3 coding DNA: TGTGCAAGAGTTGGGCAAAAAATCAAGGTATTT. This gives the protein CARVGQKIKVF.

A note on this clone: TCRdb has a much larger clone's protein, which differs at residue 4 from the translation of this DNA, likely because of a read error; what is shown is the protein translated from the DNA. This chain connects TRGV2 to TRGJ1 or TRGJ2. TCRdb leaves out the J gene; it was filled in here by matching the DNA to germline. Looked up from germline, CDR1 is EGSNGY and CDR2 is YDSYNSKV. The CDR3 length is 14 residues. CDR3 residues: CATRDGPNYYKKLF. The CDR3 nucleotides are TGTGCCACCCGGGACGGTCCTAATTATTATAAGAAACTCTTT.

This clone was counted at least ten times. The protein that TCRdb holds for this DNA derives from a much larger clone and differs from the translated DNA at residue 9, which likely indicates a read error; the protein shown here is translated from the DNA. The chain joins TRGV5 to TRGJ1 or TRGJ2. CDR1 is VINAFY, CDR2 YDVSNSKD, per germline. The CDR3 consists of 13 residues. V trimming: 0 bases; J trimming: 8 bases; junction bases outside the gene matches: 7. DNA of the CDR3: TGTGCCACCTGGGACAGGCAGGGGAATAAGAAACTCTTT. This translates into CATWDRQGNKKLF.

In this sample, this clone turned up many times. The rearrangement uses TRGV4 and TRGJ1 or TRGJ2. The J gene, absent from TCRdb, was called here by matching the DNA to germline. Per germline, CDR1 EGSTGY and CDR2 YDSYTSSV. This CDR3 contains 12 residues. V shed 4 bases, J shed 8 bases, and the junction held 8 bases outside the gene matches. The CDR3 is CATWDPLHKKLF. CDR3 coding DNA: TGTGCCACCTGGGACCCCCTGCATAAGAAACTCTTT.

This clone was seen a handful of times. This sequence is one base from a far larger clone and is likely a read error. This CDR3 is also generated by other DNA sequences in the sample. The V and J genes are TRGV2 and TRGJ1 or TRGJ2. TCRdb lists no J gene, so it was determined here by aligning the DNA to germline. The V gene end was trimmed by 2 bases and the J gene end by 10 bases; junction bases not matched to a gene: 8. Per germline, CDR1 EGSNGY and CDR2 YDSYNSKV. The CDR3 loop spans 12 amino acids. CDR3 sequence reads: CATWDVGYKKLF. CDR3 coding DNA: TGTGCCACCTGGGACGTGGGCTACAAGAAACTCTTT.

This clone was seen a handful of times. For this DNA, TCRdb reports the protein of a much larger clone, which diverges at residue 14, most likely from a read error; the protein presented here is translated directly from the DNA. This CDR3 reads CALWTLELGKKIKIF. The CDR3 bases are TGTGCCTTGTGGACATTAGAGTTGGGCAAAAAAATCAAGATATTT. This chain connects TRGV9 to TRGJP1. The J gene was not available in TCRdb and was assigned here by matching the DNA to germline segments. Germline CDR1 and CDR2: GITISATS and ISYDGTV (reference sequence). With 6 bases clipped from V and 15 bases from J, the junction kept 22 bases outside the gene matches. The CDR3 is made up of 15 amino acids.

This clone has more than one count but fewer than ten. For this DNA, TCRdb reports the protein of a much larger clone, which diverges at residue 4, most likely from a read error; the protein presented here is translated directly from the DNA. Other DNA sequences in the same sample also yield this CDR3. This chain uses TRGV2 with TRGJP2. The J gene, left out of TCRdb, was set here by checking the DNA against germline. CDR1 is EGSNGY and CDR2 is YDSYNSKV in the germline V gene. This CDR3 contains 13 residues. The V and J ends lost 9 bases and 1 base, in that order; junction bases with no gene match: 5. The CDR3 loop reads CATRSSSDWIKTF. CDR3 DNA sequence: TGTGCCACCAGGAGTAGTAGTGATTGGATCAAGACGTTT.

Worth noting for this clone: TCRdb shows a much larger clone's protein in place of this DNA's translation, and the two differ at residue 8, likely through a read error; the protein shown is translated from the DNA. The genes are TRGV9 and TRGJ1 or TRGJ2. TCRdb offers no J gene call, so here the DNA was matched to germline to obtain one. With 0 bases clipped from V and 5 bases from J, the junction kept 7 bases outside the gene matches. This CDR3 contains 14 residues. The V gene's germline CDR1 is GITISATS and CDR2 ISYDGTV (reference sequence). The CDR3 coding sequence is TGTGCCTTGTGGGAGGTGTTCAACGATTATAAGAAACTCTTT. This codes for CALWEVFNDYKKLF.